The 32 T cell receptor beta chains in this list originate from one sample, sequenced in a study of blood T cell repertoires in COVID-19. Clones were sequenced by immunoSEQ multiplex PCR, and TCRdb holds only the in-frame ones, with some missing. The sample holds about 75,000 clones, approximately 92% seen once. Sequences were obtained from peripheral blood. The source is a human donor in a cohort sampled during active COVID-19.

The V call is TRBV18, the J call TRBJ2-7; 11 bases are a match to TRBD2. Per germline, CDR1 KGHSH and CDR2 LQKENI. The ends lost 3 bases at V and 6 bases at J; junction bases unmatched: 10. The CDR3 runs to 16 residues. CDR3 DNA sequence: TGTGCCAGCTCACCGCAGGGACTAGCGGTTAACGCCGAGCAGTACTTC. Its protein is CASSPQGLAVNAEQYF.

The table lists this clone with a count of one. This sequence joins TRBV24-1 and TRBJ1-5; 7 bases align to TRBD1. Germline loops: CDR1 KGHDR, CDR2 SFDVKD. This CDR3 region has 14 residues. The V gene end was trimmed by 2 bases and the J gene end by 7 bases; junction bases not matched to a gene: 4. CDR3: CATSDSWTGQPQHF. The CDR3 DNA reads as TGTGCCACCAGTGATTCCTGGACAGGACAGCCCCAGCATTTT.

This chain connects TRBV5-8 to TRBJ2-2, with a possible D match to TRBD2 (5 bases). Trimming stripped 2 bases from V and 0 bases from J, with 11 bases between. The V gene's germline CDR1 is SGHTS and CDR2 YDEGEE. The CDR3 length is 16 residues. The CDR3 protein is CASSFLGGSNTGELFF. The CDR3 DNA follows: TGTGCCAGCAGCTTTCTTGGCGGGTCGAACACCGGGGAGCTGTTTTTT. The full variable domain, completed using reference TRBV5-8 and TRBJ2-2, is EAGVTQSPTHLIKTRGQQATLRCSPISGHTSVYWYQQALGLGLQFLLWYDEGEERNRGNFPPRFSGRQFPNYSSELNVNALELEDSALYLCASSFLGGSNTGELFFGEGSRLTVL.

The chain uses TRBV11-2 and TRBJ2-7, with 8 bases fitting TRBD1. The CDR3 is 15 residues long. Looked up from germline, CDR1 is SGHAT and CDR2 is FQNNGV. Germline trimming cut 4 bases from V and 0 bases from J; bases unmatched to any gene: 5. The CDR3 DNA reads TGTGCCAGCAGCTCGGGACAGGCGGGCTCCTACGAGCAGTACTTC. Protein product: CASSSGQAGSYEQYF.

The chain carries TRBV7-8 and TRBJ1-1; D not certain. Trimming took 5 bases from V and 4 from J, leaving 11 bases between them. CDR1 is SGHVS, CDR2 FQNEAQ, per germline. This CDR3 is built from 13 residues. The CDR3 is CASSLLESTEAFF. CDR3 nucleotides: TGTGCCAGCAGCCTCTTAGAGAGCACTGAAGCTTTCTTT.

This clone was seen a single time. This chain links TRBV5-4 with TRBJ2-7; perhaps TRBD2 as D (6 bases). Trimming removed 4 bases at V and 0 bases at J, with 14 bases between. CDR1 is SGHNT and CDR2 is YYREEE in the germline V gene (reference sequence). The CDR3 covers 15 residues. CDR3 residues: CASSAGLGGSYEQYF. CDR3 DNA sequence: TGTGCCAGCAGCGCGGGACTGGGGGGCTCCTACGAGCAGTACTTC.

The chain uses TRBV5-1 and TRBJ1-5; D ambiguous. The CDR3 loop spans 13 amino acids. From germline, CDR1 is SGHRS and CDR2 YFSETQ. V was shortened by 4 bases and J by 5 bases, with 10 bases between the two germline ends. CDR3 DNA sequence: TGCGCCAGCAGCCCTTCGGGGTATCAGCCCCAGCATTTT. Encoded protein: CASSPSGYQPQHF.

The CDR3 nucleotides are TGTGCCAGCAGCCCGGGGGGTGTGGGAAGCCAGTACTTC. It translates to CASSPGGVGSQYF. This rearrangement joins TRBV9 to TRBJ2-5, with TRBD2 matching over 7 bases. The CDR3 totals 13 residues. V was pared by 4 bases and J by 10 bases, with 10 bases of the junction left unmatched. CDR1 and CDR2 from the germline V gene are SGDLS and YYNGEE.

This clone was detected only once. The chain carries TRBV14 and TRBJ1-1, with a tentative D call TRBD1 (6 bases). The germline V and J ends were trimmed by 2 bases and 3 bases, with 10 bases remaining between them. CDR1 SGHDN and CDR2 FVKESK come from the germline V gene. The CDR3 has 14 residues. CDR3 sequence reads: CASSQTGRDTEAFF. In DNA, the CDR3 is TGTGCCAGCAGCCAAACAGGGAGGGACACTGAAGCTTTCTTT.

This clone was seen a single time. The rearrangement uses TRBV6-1 and TRBJ2-5; the D gene is possibly TRBD2 (6 bases). The germline V and J ends were trimmed by 2 bases and 4 bases, with 17 bases remaining between them. Germline CDR1 is MNHNS and CDR2 is SASEGT. CDR3 length: 16 amino acids. The CDR3 is CASSEWGLQSGETQYF. The CDR3 DNA reads TGTGCCAGCAGTGAATGGGGACTTCAAAGCGGAGAGACCCAGTACTTC.

This chain joins TRBV7-2 and TRBJ2-7; 9 positions agree with TRBD2. Looked up from germline, CDR1 is SGHTA and CDR2 is FQGNSA. CDR3 length: 15 residues. Trimming took 6 bases from V and 1 from J; bases not matched to a gene: 7. The CDR3: CASRISSGGSYEQYF. In nucleotides, the CDR3 is TGTGCCAGCAGGATATCAAGCGGGGGGTCCTACGAGCAGTACTTC.

The chain carries TRBV6-5 and TRBJ2-7; a possible D gene is TRBD2 (5 bases). Germline CDR1 and CDR2: MNHEY and SVGAGI. This CDR3 contains 15 residues. V was shortened by 5 bases and J by 2 bases, with 16 bases between the two germline ends. The CDR3 nucleotides are TGTGCCAGCAGTCCGGCGAAAGGGAGCACCTACGAGCAGTACTTC. Translated, it gives CASSPAKGSTYEQYF.

This clone turned up a few times. The chain is built from TRBV7-9 and TRBJ2-7; D gene unclear. The CDR3 loop spans 11 amino acids. Germline CDR1 SEHNR, CDR2 FQNEAQ (reference sequence). Deletions cut 5 bases from V and 3 bases from J, with 5 bases between. The CDR3 spells CASSHGYEQYF. For the CDR3, the DNA is TGTGCCAGCAGCCACGGCTACGAGCAGTACTTC. Filled out from reference TRBV7-9 and TRBJ2-7, the complete variable domain reads DTGVSQNPRHKITKRGQNVTFRCDPISEHNRLYWYRQTLGQGPEFLTYFQNEAQLEKSRLLSDRFSAERPKGSFSTLEIQRTEQGDSAMYLCASSHGYEQYFGPGTRLTVT.

This chain's CDR3 is CASSQLGQLDGYTF. The CDR3 bases are TGCGCCAGCAGCCAACTAGGACAGTTAGATGGCTACACCTTC. The J gene is TRBJ1-2, the V gene TRBV4-1; a possible D gene is TRBD1 (6 bases). Trimming removed 2 bases from V and 6 bases from J, with 13 bases in between. Germline assignment: CDR1 MGHRA and CDR2 YSYEKL. The CDR3 is made up of 14 amino acids.

The chain has TRBV7-9 and TRBJ1-5; D unresolved. Trimming left V 1 base short and J 3 bases short, with 10 bases between. CDR1 and CDR2 from the germline V gene are SEHNR and FQNEAQ (reference sequence). This CDR3 contains 15 residues. The CDR3 is CASSLGDSLNQPQHF. As DNA, the CDR3 is TGTGCCAGCAGCTTAGGCGACTCGCTCAATCAGCCCCAGCATTTT. Drawing the rest from reference TRBV7-9 and TRBJ1-5, the complete variable domain is DTGVSQNPRHKITKRGQNVTFRCDPISEHNRLYWYRQTLGQGPEFLTYFQNEAQLEKSRLLSDRFSAERPKGSFSTLEIQRTEQGDSAMYLCASSLGDSLNQPQHFGDGTRLSIL.

The chain uses TRBV7-8 and TRBJ2-7; TRBD2 matches 10 bases. Germline values: CDR1 SGHVS, CDR2 FQNEAQ. CDR3 length: 14 residues. With 5 bases clipped from V and 0 bases from J, the junction kept 1 base outside the gene matches. The CDR3 bases are TGTGCCAGCAGCGCTAGCGGGAGCTCCTACGAGCAGTACTTC. It specifies CASSASGSSYEQYF.

The chain combines TRBV6-2 or TRBV6-3 with TRBJ2-1, with TRBD1 matching over 8 bases. Germline V CDR1 and CDR2: MNHEY, SVGEGT. The CDR3 length is 16 residues. V shed 6 bases and J 8 bases; nucleotides not matched to a gene: 15. The CDR3 coding sequence is TGTGCCAGCAGCCCACCAATTTGGACAGGGCTTGATGAGCAGTTCTTC. Encoded protein: CASSPPIWTGLDEQFF.

This clone appeared a single time. At one boundary the junction diverges from the germline segment, which might be a read error. The chain joins TRBV7-7 to TRBJ2-3, with 7 bases lining up with TRBD1. Germline CDR1 and CDR2: SSHAT and FNYEAQ (reference sequence). The CDR3 covers 14 residues. CDR3 nucleotides: TGTGCTAGCAGCCAGGGGGTAGGCACAGATACGCAGTATTTT. Amino acids: CASSQGVGTDTQYF.

Here the CDR3 reads CASRTGLANEKLFF. For the CDR3, the DNA is TGTGCCAGCAGGACAGGGTTGGCTAATGAAAAACTGTTTTTT. The V and J genes are TRBV6-5 and TRBJ1-4, with 7 positions matching TRBD1. The J segment lost 3 bases and the V segment lost 6 bases, leaving 4 bases of the junction unmatched. The CDR3 loop spans 14 amino acids. Germline lookup yields CDR1 MNHEY and CDR2 SVGAGI.

The chain couples TRBV5-1 to TRBJ2-7, with a tentative D call TRBD1 (6 bases). The CDR3 sequence is 13 residues long. Germline CDR1 is SGHRS and CDR2 is YFSETQ. V shed 3 bases and J shed 2 bases, with 9 bases lying between them. CDR3 in DNA: TGCGCCAGCAGCTCACGGACAGCCTACGAGCAGTACTTC. Residues: CASSSRTAYEQYF. The complete variable domain, with remaining parts taken from reference TRBV5-1 and TRBJ2-7, reads KAGVTQTPRYLIKTRGQQVTLSCSPISGHRSVSWYQQTPGQGLQFLFEYFSETQRNKGNFPGRFSGRQFSNSRSEMNVSTLELGDSALYLCASSSRTAYEQYFGPGTRLTVT.

The chain joins TRBV29-1 to TRBJ1-5, with D possibly matching TRBD1 (5 bases). The CDR3 extends over 13 amino acids. CDR1 is SQVTM, CDR2 ANQGSEA, per germline. V was trimmed by 6 bases and J by 4 bases, leaving 13 bases between them. Here the CDR3 DNA reads TGCAGCGTCACGGGGGGGGTAAATCAGCCCCAGCATTTT. Residues: CSVTGGVNQPQHF.

This clone was recorded once. The V and J genes are TRBV5-4 and TRBJ2-7; 9 nucleotides match TRBD1. Germline V gene sequence: CDR1 SGHNT, CDR2 YYREEE (reference sequence). This CDR3 contains 15 residues. Losses at the gene ends were 4 bases for V and 1 base for J; bases not matched to a gene: 6. Written as DNA, the CDR3 is TGTGCCAGCAGCCTCGACGGGACAGGGTCCTACGAGCAGTACTTC. Translation: CASSLDGTGSYEQYF.

This clone has a single count. The chain combines TRBV15 with TRBJ2-3; perhaps TRBD1 as D (5 bases). This CDR3 region has 14 residues. Germline-derived CDR1 and CDR2 are LNHNV and YYDKDF (reference sequence). Trimming left V 0 bases short and J 12 bases short, with 16 bases between. Written as DNA, the CDR3 is TGTGCCACCAGCAGAGATGGAGCGCAAACAGGACAGTATTTT. Its translation: CATSRDGAQTGQYF.

This clone has only one observation. This rearrangement joins TRBV5-1 to TRBJ2-7, with a tentative D call TRBD2 (6 bases). Germline CDR1 reads SGHRS; CDR2 reads YFSETQ. The CDR3 length is 14 residues. Trimming shortened V by 4 bases and J by 6 bases, and 17 bases separated the two germline ends. The CDR3 here is CASSRMTSAREQYF. The CDR3, as DNA: TGCGCCAGCAGCCGTATGACTAGTGCTCGCGAGCAGTACTTC.

For the CDR3, the DNA is TGTGCCAGCAGTTCCGCGAGGGGCTACACCTTC. This encodes CASSSARGYTF. The chain couples TRBV6-5 to TRBJ1-2, with no clear D. V was trimmed by 4 bases and J by 8 bases, leaving 8 bases between them. This CDR3 contains 11 residues. Germline V gene data show CDR1 as MNHEY and CDR2 as SVGAGI.

The rearrangement uses TRBV13 and TRBJ2-2; 8 bases are shared with TRBD1. Germline trimming cut 5 bases from V and 4 bases from J; bases unmatched to any gene: 6. CDR3 length equals 15 residues. The germline gives CDR1 PRHDT, CDR2 FYEKMQ (reference sequence). CDR3 amino acids: CASSRQGSPTGELFF. In nucleotides, the CDR3 is TGTGCCAGCAGCAGACAGGGGTCTCCCACCGGGGAGCTGTTTTTT.

The J gene is TRBJ1-2, the V gene TRBV2; TRBD1 aligns across 10 bases. V was clipped by 6 bases and J by 2 bases; unmatched bases: 6. The CDR3 runs 15 residues. CDR1 and CDR2 from the germline V gene are SNHLY and FYNNEI. Written as DNA, the CDR3 is TGTGCCAGCAGCCGCGGACAGGGGGTAAACTATGGCTACACCTTC. Translating it yields CASSRGQGVNYGYTF.

The CDR3 reads CASSLPGQEETQYF. CDR3 in DNA: TGTGCCAGCAGCTTACCGGGACAAGAAGAGACCCAGTACTTC. This rearrangement joins TRBV5-6 to TRBJ2-5; D is possibly TRBD1 (6 bases). Germline V gene data show CDR1 as SGHDT and CDR2 as YYEEEE. The V gene lost 2 bases and the J gene lost 3 bases, with 11 bases spanning the gap. The CDR3 covers 14 residues.

The J gene is TRBJ2-3, the V gene TRBV7-9, with a tentative D call TRBD2 (5 bases). The CDR3 runs 16 residues. The V gene lost 0 bases and the J gene lost 6 bases, with 16 bases spanning the gap. Germline CDR1 and CDR2: SEHNR and FQNEAQ (reference sequence). The chain's CDR3 is CASSLAGGSLRDTQYF. The CDR3 coding sequence is TGTGCCAGCAGCTTAGCGGGCGGGTCCCTACGGGATACGCAGTATTTT. Supplemented by reference TRBV7-9 and TRBJ2-3, the full variable domain reads DTGVSQNPRHKITKRGQNVTFRCDPISEHNRLYWYRQTLGQGPEFLTYFQNEAQLEKSRLLSDRFSAERPKGSFSTLEIQRTEQGDSAMYLCASSLAGGSLRDTQYFGPGTRLTVL.

CDR3 nucleotide sequence: TGTGCCAGCAGTGAAAGGGGTCGGGGGGCCGAACAGCCCCAGCATTTT. Its protein product is CASSERGRGAEQPQHF. The chain uses TRBV6-1 and TRBJ1-5; tentative D call: TRBD1 (6 bases). Germline assignment: CDR1 MNHNS and CDR2 SASEGT. V lost 2 bases, J lost 7 bases, and 18 bases lay in between. The CDR3 spans 16 residues.

The chain joins TRBV29-1 to TRBJ2-3; TRBD1 matches at 7 bases. The CDR3 sequence is 11 residues long. Trimming took 2 bases from V and 14 from J; bases not matched to a gene: 7. CDR1 SQVTM and CDR2 ANQGSEA come from the germline V gene. Here the CDR3 reads CSVERGGTPYF. As DNA, the CDR3 is TGCAGCGTTGAAAGAGGGGGCACCCCGTATTTT.

The V call is TRBV6-4, the J call TRBJ2-3; the match to TRBD2 covers 7 bases. Germline lookup yields CDR1 MRHNA and CDR2 SNTAGT. The CDR3 is 15 amino acids. V shed 2 bases and J 2 bases; nucleotides not matched to a gene: 4. For the CDR3, the DNA is TGTGCCAGCAGTGACAGCGGGGCCTTCACAGATACGCAGTATTTT. It is translated as CASSDSGAFTDTQYF.